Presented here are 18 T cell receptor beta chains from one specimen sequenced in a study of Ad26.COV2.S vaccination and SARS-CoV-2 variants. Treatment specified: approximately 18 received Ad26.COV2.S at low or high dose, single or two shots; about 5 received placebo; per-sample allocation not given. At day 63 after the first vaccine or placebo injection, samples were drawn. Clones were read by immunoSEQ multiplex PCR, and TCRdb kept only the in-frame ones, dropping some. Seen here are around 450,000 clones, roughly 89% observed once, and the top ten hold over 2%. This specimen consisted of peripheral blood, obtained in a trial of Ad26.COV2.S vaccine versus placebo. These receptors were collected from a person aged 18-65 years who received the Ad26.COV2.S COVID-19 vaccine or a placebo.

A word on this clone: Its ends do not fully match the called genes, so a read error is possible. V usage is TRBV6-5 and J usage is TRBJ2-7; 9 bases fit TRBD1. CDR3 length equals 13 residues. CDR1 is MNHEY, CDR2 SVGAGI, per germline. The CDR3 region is CATQQGAASRCNF. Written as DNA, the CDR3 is TGTGCCACGCAACAGGGGGCTGCCTCCAGGTGCAACTTC.

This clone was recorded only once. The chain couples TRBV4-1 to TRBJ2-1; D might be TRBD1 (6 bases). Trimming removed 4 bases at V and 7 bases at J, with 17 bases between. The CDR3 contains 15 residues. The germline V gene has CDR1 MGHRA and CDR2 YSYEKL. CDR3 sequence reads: CASSPPGHLWNEQFF. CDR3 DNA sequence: TGCGCCAGCAGCCCGCCGGGACACCTCTGGAATGAGCAGTTCTTC.

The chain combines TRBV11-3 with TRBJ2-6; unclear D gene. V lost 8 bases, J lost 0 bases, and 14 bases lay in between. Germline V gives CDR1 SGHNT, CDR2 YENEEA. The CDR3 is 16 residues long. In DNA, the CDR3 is TGTGCCAGCGGCGCCGGCATAGACTCTGGGGCCAACGTCCTGACTTTC. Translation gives CASGAGIDSGANVLTF.

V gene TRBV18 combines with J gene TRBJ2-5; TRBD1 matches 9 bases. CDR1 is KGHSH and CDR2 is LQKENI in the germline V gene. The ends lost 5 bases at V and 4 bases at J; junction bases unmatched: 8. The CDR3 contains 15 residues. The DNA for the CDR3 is TGTGCCAGCTCAGAACAGGGGGCTGCGTCAGAGACCCAGTACTTC. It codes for CASSEQGAASETQYF.

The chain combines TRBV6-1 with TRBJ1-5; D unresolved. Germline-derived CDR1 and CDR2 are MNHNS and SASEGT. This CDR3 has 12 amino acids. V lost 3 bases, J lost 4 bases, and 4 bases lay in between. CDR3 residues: CASSDLNQPQHF. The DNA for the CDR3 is TGTGCCAGCAGTGATCTAAATCAGCCCCAGCATTTT.

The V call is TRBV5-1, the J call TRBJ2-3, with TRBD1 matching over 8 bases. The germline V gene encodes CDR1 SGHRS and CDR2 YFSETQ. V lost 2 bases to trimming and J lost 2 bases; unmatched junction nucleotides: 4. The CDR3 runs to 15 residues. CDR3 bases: TGCGCCAGCAGCTTACCCAGGGGGCTCACAGATACGCAGTATTTT. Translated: CASSLPRGLTDTQYF.

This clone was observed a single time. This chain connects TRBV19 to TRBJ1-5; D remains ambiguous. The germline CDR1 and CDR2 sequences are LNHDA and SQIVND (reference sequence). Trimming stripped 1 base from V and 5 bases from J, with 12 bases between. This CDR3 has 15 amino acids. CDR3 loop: CASSIVREGDQPQHF. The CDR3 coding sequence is TGTGCCAGTAGTATAGTTCGGGAAGGAGATCAGCCCCAGCATTTT.

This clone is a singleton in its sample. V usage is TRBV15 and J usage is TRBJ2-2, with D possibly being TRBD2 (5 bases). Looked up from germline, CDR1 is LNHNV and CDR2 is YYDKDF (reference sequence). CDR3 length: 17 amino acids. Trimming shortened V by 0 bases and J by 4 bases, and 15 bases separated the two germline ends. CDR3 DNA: TGTGCCACCAGCAGAGATCTGGTTGAGGGATCCACCGGGGAGCTGTTTTTT. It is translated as CATSRDLVEGSTGELFF.

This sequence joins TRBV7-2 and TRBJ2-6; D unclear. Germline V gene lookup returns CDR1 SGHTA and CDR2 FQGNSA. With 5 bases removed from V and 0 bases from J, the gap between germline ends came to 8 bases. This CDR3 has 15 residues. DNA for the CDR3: TGTGCCAGCAGCCCTACCCGCTCTGGGGCCAACGTCCTGACTTTC. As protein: CASSPTRSGANVLTF.

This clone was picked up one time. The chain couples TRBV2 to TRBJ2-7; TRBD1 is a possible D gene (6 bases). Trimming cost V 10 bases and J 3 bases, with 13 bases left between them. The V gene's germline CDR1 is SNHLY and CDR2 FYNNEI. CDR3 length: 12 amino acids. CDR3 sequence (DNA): TGTGCCACCAGGGACACCTTCTACGAGCAGTACTTC. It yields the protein CATRDTFYEQYF.

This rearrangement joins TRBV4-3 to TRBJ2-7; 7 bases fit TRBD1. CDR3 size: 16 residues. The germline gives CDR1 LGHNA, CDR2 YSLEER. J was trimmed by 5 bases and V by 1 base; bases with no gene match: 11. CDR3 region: CASSQVPGTVPNEQYF. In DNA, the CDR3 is TGCGCCAGCAGCCAAGTGCCCGGGACAGTCCCGAACGAGCAGTACTTC.

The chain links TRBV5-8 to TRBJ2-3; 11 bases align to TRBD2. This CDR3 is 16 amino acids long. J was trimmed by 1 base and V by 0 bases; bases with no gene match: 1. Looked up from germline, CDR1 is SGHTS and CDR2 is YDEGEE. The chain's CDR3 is CASSLGSGRGTDTQYF. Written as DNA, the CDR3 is TGTGCCAGCAGCTTGGGTAGCGGGAGGGGCACAGATACGCAGTATTTT.

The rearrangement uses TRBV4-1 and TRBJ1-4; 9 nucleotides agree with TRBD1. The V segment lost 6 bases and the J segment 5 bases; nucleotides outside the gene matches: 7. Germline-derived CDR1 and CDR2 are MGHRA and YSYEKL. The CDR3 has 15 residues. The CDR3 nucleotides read TGCGCCAGCAGACTAGCCGGGACAGGGAATGAAAAACTGTTTTTT. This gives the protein CASRLAGTGNEKLFF.

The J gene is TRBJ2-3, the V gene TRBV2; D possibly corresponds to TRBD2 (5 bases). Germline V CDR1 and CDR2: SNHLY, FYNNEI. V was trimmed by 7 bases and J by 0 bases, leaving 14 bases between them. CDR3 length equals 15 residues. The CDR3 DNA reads TGTGCCAGCACGGGTACCGGGATGAGCACAGATACGCAGTATTTT. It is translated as CASTGTGMSTDTQYF.

The CDR3 loop is CASSPVDYNYGYTF. DNA for the CDR3: TGTGCCAGCTCACCAGTCGATTATAACTATGGCTACACCTTC. The V call is TRBV18, the J call TRBJ1-2; D gene unclear. The CDR3 contains 14 residues. Germline lookup yields CDR1 KGHSH and CDR2 LQKENI. V lost 2 bases and J lost 1, with 8 bases in between. The whole variable domain, remainder taken from reference TRBV18 and TRBJ1-2, is NAGVMQNPRHLVRRRGQEARLRCSPMKGHSHVYWYRQLPEEGLKFMVYLQKENIIDESGMPKERFSAEFPKEGPSILRIQQVVRGDSAAYFCASSPVDYNYGYTFGSGTRLTVV.

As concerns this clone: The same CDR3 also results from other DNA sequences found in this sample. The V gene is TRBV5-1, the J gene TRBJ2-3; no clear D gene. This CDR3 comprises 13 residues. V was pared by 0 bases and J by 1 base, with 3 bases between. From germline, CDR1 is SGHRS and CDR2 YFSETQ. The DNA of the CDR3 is TGCGCCAGCAGCTTGGATGGCACAGATACGCAGTATTTT. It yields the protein CASSLDGTDTQYF. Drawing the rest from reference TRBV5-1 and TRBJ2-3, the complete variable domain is KAGVTQTPRYLIKTRGQQVTLSCSPISGHRSVSWYQQTPGQGLQFLFEYFSETQRNKGNFPGRFSGRQFSNSRSEMNVSTLELGDSALYLCASSLDGTDTQYFGPGTRLTVL.

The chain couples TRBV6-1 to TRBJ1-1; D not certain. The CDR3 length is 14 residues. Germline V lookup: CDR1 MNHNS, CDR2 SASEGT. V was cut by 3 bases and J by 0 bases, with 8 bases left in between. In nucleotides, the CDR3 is TGTGCCAGCAGTGAGTGGCACTTGAACACTGAAGCTTTCTTT. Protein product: CASSEWHLNTEAFF.

CDR3 DNA sequence: TGTGCCACCAGCACAGGACAGGGTAGGGTTCAAGAGACCCAGTACTTC. This encodes CATSTGQGRVQETQYF. This chain uses TRBV15 with TRBJ2-5; TRBD1 aligns across 8 bases. The CDR3 spans 16 residues. Germline CDR1 and CDR2: LNHNV and YYDKDF (reference sequence). V shed 4 bases, J shed 2 bases, and the junction held 9 bases outside the gene matches.